These 8 T cell receptor beta chains came from one sample sequenced in a study of cytomegalovirus exposure and HLA in healthy donors. The PCR had 60 Vbeta and 13 Jbeta primers. TCRdb keeps only in-frame clones here, not all; method: immunoSEQ multiplex PCR. The sample includes about 130,000 clones, approximately 85% of them seen just once. Sample: PBMCs. All receptors come from a woman aged 25 to 39 in good health and CMV-seropositive.

The CDR3 region has the DNA TGCGCCAGCTTCTGGTTCCAGGGGACCGGCAATCAGCCCCAGCATTTT. This translates into CASFWFQGTGNQPQHF. The chain links TRBV10-2 to TRBJ1-5; D may be TRBD1 (6 bases). CDR3 length: 16 amino acids. The germline V gene has CDR1 WSHSY and CDR2 SAAADI. The germline V and J ends were trimmed by 8 bases and 2 bases, with 19 bases remaining between them.

This chain links TRBV5-1 with TRBJ1-1, with 10 bases that match TRBD1. V lost 4 bases and J lost 7; bases outside the gene matches: 4. Looked up from germline, CDR1 is SGHRS and CDR2 is YFSETQ. This CDR3 is 13 amino acids long. The CDR3 DNA reads TGCGCCAGCAGCGGGACAGGGGAGAGTGAAGCTTTCTTT. It is translated as CASSGTGESEAFF.

This clone has a single count. The chain uses TRBV27 and TRBJ2-2; 11 bases fit TRBD2. The CDR3 has 15 residues. The germline V gene encodes CDR1 MNHEY and CDR2 SMNVEV (reference sequence). The junction had 4 bases not matched to a gene; V was cut back by 5 bases and J by 5 bases. The CDR3 DNA is TGTGCCAGCAGTCTCCGGACTAGCGGGACCGGGGAGCTGTTTTTT. This gives the protein CASSLRTSGTGELFF.

The CDR3 protein is CASSFGQVEAFF. The CDR3 nucleotides are TGTGCCAGCAGCTTTGGACAGGTCGAAGCTTTCTTT. The chain employs TRBV7-9 and TRBJ1-1; TRBD1 agrees at 7 bases. Unmatched junction bases numbered 3, after V lost 3 bases and J lost 8 bases. The CDR3 is made up of 12 amino acids. Germline V gives CDR1 SEHNR, CDR2 FQNEAQ (reference sequence). Complete variable domain (other parts from reference TRBV7-9 and TRBJ1-1): DTGVSQNPRHKITKRGQNVTFRCDPISEHNRLYWYRQTLGQGPEFLTYFQNEAQLEKSRLLSDRFSAERPKGSFSTLEIQRTEQGDSAMYLCASSFGQVEAFFGQGTRLTVV.

The V call is TRBV19, the J call TRBJ1-2, with D uncertain. The V end lost 5 bases, the J end lost 4 bases, and 8 bases lay between the germline ends. Germline CDR1 is LNHDA and CDR2 is SQIVND (reference sequence). This CDR3 has 12 amino acids. CDR3 nucleotide sequence: TGTGCCAGTAGTTCCCGGGTCTATGGCTACACCTTC. Translating it yields CASSSRVYGYTF.

J is TRBJ1-1 and V is TRBV30; D is unclear. CDR1 and CDR2 (germline): GTSNPN, SVGIG (reference sequence). The CDR3 runs 11 residues. V lost 1 base to trimming and J lost 12 bases, with 12 bases between them. CDR3 bases: TGTGCCTGGAGTGCCCCTCCGTTATCTTTCTTT. Amino acids: CAWSAPPLSFF.

This chain uses TRBV6-1 with TRBJ1-2; the D is unclear. Trimming pared 3 bases from V and 4 bases from J, leaving 6 bases between. The CDR3 is 12 amino acids. From germline, CDR1 is MNHNS and CDR2 SASEGT. The CDR3 DNA sequence: TGTGCCAGCAGTGATACGGGCTATGGCTACACCTTC. Its protein is CASSDTGYGYTF.

The rearrangement links TRBV9 to TRBJ1-5, with D unresolved. CDR3 length: 17 residues. Trimming cost V 3 bases and J 4 bases, with 20 bases left between them. Per germline, CDR1 SGDLS and CDR2 YYNGEE. CDR3 in DNA: TGTGCCAGCAGCGCAGCCTTAGACCTCTCGGGGAATCAGCCCCAGCATTTT. Translating it yields CASSAALDLSGNQPQHF.